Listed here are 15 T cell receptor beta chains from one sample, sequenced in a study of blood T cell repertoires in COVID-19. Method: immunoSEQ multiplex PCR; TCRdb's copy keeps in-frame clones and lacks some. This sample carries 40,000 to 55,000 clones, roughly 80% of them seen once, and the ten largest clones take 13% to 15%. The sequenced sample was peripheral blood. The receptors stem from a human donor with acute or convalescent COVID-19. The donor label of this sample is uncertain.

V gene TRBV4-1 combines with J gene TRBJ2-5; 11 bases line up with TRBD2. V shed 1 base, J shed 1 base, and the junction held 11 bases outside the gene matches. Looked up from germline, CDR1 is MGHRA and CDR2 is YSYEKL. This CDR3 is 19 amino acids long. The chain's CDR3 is CASSQVGGSGGAPQETQYF. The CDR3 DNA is TGCGCCAGCAGCCAAGTTGGAGGTAGCGGGGGGGCCCCCCAAGAGACCCAGTACTTC.

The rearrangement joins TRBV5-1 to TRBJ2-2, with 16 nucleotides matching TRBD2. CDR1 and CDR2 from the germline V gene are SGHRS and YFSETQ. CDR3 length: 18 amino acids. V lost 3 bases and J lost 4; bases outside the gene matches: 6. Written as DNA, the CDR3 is TGCGCCAGCAGCTCCGGGACTAGCGGGGGGGCCGGCACCGGGGAGCTGTTTTTT. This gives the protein CASSSGTSGGAGTGELFF.

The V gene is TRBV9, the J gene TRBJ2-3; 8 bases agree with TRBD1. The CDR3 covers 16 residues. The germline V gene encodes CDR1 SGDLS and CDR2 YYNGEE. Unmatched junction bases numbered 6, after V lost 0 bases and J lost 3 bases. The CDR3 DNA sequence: TGTGCCAGCAGCGTAGCTTATAGGACAGGGACAGATACGCAGTATTTT. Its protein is CASSVAYRTGTDTQYF.

The CDR3 coding sequence is TGTGCCAGCGGTCCGGGACTTTCCTACGAGCAGTACTTC. Encoded protein: CASGPGLSYEQYF. The chain links TRBV6-5 to TRBJ2-7; D perhaps matches TRBD2 (6 bases). The V gene lost 8 bases and the J gene lost 1 base, with 12 bases spanning the gap. CDR1 and CDR2 (germline): MNHEY, SVGAGI. This CDR3 is 13 amino acids long.

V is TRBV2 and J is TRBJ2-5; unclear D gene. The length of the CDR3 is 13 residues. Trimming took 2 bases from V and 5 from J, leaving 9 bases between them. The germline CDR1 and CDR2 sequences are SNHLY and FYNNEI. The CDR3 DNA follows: TGTGCCAGCAGTGAAAGACTTCTGGAGACCCAGTACTTC. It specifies CASSERLLETQYF.

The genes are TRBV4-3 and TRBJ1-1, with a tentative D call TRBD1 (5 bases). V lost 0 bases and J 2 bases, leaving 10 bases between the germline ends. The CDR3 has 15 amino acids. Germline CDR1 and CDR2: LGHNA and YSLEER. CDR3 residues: CASSQDQGFNTEAFF. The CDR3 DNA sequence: TGCGCCAGCAGCCAAGATCAGGGATTTAACACTGAAGCTTTCTTT.

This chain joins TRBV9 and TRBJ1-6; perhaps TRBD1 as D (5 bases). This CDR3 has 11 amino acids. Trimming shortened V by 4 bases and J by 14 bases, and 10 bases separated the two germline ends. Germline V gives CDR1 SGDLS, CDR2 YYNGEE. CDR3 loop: CASSPGGTLHF. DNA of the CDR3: TGTGCCAGCAGCCCCGGGGGGACCCTCCACTTT.

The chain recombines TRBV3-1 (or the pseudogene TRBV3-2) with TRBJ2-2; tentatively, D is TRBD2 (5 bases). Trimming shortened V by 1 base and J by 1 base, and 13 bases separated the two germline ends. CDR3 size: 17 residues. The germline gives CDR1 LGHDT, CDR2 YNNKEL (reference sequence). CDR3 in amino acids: CASSQVIQSGNTGELFF. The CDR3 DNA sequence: TGTGCCAGCAGCCAAGTTATCCAGAGCGGGAACACCGGGGAGCTGTTTTTT.

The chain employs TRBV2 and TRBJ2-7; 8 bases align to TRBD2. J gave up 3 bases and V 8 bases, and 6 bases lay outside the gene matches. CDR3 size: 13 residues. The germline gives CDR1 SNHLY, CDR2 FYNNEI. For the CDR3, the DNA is TGTGCCAGCGAAGGCGGGGGGCTCTACGAGCAGTACTTC. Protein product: CASEGGGLYEQYF.

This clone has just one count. The DNA of the CDR3 is TGTGCCAGCAGCTTTACAGGGGGCGGAAATGAGCAGTTCTTC. Its translation is CASSFTGGGNEQFF. V and J are TRBV6-2 or TRBV6-3 and TRBJ2-1, with 9 bases matching TRBD1. CDR1 and CDR2 (germline): MNHEY, SVGEGT. This CDR3 is built from 14 residues. Losses at the gene ends were 6 bases for V and 7 bases for J; bases not matched to a gene: 7.

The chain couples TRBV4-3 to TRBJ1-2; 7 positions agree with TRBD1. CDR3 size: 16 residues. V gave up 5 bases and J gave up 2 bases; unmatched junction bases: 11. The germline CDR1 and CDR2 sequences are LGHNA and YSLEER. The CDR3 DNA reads TGCGCCAGCAGCAGTTATAACCCGGGACAGAACTATGGCTACACCTTC. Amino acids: CASSSYNPGQNYGYTF.

The CDR3 loop reads CASSLDRGSTEAFF. The CDR3 region has the DNA TGTGCCAGCAGCCTTGACAGGGGATCCACTGAAGCTTTCTTT. The chain uses TRBV6-5 and TRBJ1-1; 8 nucleotides match TRBD1. The CDR3 is made up of 14 amino acids. The V gene end was trimmed by 6 bases and the J gene end by 4 bases; junction bases not matched to a gene: 7. Germline values: CDR1 MNHEY, CDR2 SVGAGI.

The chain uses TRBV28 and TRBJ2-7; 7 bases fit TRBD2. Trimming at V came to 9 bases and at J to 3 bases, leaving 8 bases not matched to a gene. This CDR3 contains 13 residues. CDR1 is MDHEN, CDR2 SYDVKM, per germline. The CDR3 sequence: CASGPAGRYEQYF. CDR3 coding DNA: TGTGCCAGTGGGCCAGCGGGACGCTACGAGCAGTACTTC.

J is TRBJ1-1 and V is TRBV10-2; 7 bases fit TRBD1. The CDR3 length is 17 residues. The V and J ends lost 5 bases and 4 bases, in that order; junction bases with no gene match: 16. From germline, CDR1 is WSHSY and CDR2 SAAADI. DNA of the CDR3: TGCGCCAGCAGTCAGACAGGGTGGACCACCAGGGGCACTGAAGCTTTCTTT. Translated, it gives CASSQTGWTTRGTEAFF.

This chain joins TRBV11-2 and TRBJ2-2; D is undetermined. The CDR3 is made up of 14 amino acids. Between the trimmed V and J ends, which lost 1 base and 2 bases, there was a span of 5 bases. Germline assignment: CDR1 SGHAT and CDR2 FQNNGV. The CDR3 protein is CASSLVTNTGELFF. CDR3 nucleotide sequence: TGTGCCAGCAGCTTAGTAACTAACACCGGGGAGCTGTTTTTT.